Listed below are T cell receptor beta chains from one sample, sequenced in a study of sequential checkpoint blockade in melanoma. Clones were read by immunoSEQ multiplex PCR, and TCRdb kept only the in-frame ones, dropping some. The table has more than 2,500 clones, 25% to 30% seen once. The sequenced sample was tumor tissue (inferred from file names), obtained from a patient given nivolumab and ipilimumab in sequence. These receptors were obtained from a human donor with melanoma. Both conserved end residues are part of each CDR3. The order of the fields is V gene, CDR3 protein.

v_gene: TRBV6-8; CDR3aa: CASSLGQGWGYTF
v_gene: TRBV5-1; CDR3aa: CASRGQGRGETQYF
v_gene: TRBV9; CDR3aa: CASSQGGNTEAFF
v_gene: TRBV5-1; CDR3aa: CASSLGQSPDTQYF
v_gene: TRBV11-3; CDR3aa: CASSLLGQGYGYTF
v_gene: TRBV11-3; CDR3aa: CASRGPGTGFDEQFF
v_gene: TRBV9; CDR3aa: CASSQRIQGSTDTQYF
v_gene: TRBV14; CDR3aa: CASSLGPNQPQHF
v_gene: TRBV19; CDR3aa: CASSLHSGTGTYEQYF
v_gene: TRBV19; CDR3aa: CASSIYKGRLYEQYF
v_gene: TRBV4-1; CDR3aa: CASSLGLAGANSYEQYF
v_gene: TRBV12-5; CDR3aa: CASGRQETQYF
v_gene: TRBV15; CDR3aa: CATSRGSTQETQYF
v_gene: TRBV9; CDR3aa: CASSPREGELFF
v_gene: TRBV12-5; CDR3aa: CASGSDGNTEAFF
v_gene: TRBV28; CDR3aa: CASSLYGTTNYGYTF